This T cell receptor (beta chain) was sequenced for a study of T cells in Graves' hyperthyroidism and ophthalmopathy. Study conclusions and caveats: With a median lead of approximately 6.4 months before onset, the model predicted ophthalmopathy.

This clonotype has only a few counts. Its matching antigen is unknown. Trimming stripped 6 bases from V and 2 bases from J, with 10 bases between. The CDR3 is 13 residues long. The V gene's germline CDR1 is SGHTA and CDR2 FQGNSA. Clinical symptoms, serum thyroxine and TRAb, thyroid ultrasound and orbital computed tomography were used for the diagnoses. The source material, RNA transcripts, was used to amplify TCR beta CDR3 regions. HTBI primers were used for first-round RT-PCR of the TCR CDR3. Via MiXCR, TCRdb re-called the multiplex PCR reads, giving one row per CDR3 protein. Here the sample spans around 300,000 distinct CDR3 sequences, approximately 13% being singletons.

This chain connects TRBV7-2 to TRBJ2-5; a possible D gene is TRBD2 (5 bases). Specimen: blood. This clonotype was obtained from a woman in her 40s with Graves' ophthalmopathy. This chain's CDR3 is CASSNSVQETQYF. CDR3 DNA: TGTGCCAGCAGTAATAGCGTTCAAGAGACCCAGTACTTC.